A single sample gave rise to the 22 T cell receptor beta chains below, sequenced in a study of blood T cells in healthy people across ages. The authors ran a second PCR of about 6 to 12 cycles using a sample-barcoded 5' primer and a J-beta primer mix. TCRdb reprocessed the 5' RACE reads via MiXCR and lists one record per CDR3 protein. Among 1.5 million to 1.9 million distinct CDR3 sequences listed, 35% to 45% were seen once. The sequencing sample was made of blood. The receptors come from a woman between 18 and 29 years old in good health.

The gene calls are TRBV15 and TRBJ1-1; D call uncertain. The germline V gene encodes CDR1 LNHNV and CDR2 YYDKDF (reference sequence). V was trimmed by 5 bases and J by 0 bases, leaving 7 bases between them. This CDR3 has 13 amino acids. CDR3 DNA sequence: TGTGCCACCAGCTTCCACATGAACACTGAAGCTTTCTTT. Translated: CATSFHMNTEAFF.

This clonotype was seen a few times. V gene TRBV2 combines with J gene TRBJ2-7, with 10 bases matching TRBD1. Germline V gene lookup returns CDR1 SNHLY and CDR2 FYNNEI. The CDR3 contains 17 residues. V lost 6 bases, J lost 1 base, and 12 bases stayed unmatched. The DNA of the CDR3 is TGTGCCAGCAGACGGGACAGGGGCGTCCTACAATCCTACGAGCAGTACTTC. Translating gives CASRRDRGVLQSYEQYF.

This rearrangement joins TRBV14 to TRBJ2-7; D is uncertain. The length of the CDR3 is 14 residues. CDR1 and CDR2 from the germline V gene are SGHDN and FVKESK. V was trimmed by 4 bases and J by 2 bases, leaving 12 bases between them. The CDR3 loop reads CASSPYGRTYEQYF. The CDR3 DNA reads TGTGCCAGCAGCCCCTATGGCAGGACCTACGAGCAGTACTTC.

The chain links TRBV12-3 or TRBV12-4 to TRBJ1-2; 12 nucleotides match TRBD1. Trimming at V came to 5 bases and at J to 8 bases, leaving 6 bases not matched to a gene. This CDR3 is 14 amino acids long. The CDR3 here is CASSPGTGGGGYTF. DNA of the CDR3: TGTGCCAGCAGTCCCGGGACAGGGGGCGGGGGCTACACCTTC.

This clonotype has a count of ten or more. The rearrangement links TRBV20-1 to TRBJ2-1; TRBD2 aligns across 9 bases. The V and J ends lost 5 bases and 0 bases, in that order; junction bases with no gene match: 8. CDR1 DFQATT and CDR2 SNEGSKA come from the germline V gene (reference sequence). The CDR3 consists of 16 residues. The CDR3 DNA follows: TGCAGTGCTTCCCAGCGGGGGGCCCGCTCCTACAATGAGCAGTTCTTC. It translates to CSASQRGARSYNEQFF.

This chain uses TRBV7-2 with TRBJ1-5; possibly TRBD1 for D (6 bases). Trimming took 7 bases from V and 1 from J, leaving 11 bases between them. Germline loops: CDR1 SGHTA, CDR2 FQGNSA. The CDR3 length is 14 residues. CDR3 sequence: CASTGQVSNQPQHF. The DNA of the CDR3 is TGTGCCAGCACGGGACAAGTAAGCAATCAGCCCCAGCATTTT.

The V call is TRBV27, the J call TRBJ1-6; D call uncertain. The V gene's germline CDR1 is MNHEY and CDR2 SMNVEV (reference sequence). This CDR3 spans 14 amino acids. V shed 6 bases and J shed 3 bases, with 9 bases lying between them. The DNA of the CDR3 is TGTGCCAGCAGGCTCCGGGACTATAATTCACCCCTCCACTTT. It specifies CASRLRDYNSPLHF.

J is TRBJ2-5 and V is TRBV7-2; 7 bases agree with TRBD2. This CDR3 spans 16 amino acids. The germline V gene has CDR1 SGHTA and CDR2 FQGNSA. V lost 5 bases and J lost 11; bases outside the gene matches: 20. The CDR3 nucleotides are TGTGCCAGCAGCCGTAGGGCGGGAGAATTTACCGATGAGCAGTACTTC. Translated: CASSRRAGEFTDEQYF.

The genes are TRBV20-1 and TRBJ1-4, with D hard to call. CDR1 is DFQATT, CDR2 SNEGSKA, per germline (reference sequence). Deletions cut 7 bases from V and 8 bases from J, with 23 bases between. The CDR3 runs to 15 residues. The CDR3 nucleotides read TGCAGTGTCTATCTCCCGGGATCTAGTCGAGAAAAACTGTTTTTT. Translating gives CSVYLPGSSREKLFF.

Here the CDR3 DNA reads TGCGCCAGCAGCTTGGCACCGGGAGATCGGAATGAGCAGTACTTC. It is translated as CASSLAPGDRNEQYF. V and J are TRBV5-1 and TRBJ2-4; a weak D match, TRBD2 (6 bases). CDR3 length: 15 residues. Germline assignment: CDR1 SGHRS and CDR2 YFSETQ. Trimming removed 0 bases at V and 13 bases at J, with 20 bases between.

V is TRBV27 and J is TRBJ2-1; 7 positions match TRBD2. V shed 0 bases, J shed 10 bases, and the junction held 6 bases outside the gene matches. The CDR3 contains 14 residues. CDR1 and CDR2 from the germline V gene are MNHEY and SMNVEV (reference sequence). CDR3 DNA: TGTGCCAGCAGTTTATCCCTCGGCGGGGGAGAGCAGTTCTTC. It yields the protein CASSLSLGGGEQFF.

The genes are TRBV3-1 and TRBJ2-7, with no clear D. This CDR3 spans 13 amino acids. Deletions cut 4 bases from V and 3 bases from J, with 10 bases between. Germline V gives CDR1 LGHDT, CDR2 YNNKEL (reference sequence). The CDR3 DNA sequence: TGTGCCAGCAGCCGCCAACTTCTCTACGAGCAGTACTTC. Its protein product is CASSRQLLYEQYF.

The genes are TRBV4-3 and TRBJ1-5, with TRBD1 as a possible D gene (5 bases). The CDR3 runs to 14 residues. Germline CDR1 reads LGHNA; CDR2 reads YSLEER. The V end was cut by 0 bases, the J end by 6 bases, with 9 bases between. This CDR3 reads CASSQDEGTQPQHF. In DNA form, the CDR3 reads TGCGCCAGCAGCCAAGACGAAGGGACTCAGCCCCAGCATTTT.

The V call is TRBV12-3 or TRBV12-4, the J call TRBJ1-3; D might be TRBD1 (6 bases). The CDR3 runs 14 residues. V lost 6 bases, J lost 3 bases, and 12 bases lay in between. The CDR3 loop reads CASRFTGFGNTIYF. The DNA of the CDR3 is TGTGCCAGCAGATTCACAGGGTTTGGAAACACCATATATTTT.

This chain's CDR3 is CASSSSGEAADTQYF. The CDR3 coding sequence is TGTGCCAGCAGCTCCTCTGGAGAGGCAGCAGATACGCAGTATTTT. This sequence joins TRBV7-8 and TRBJ2-3; D is unclear. The CDR3 consists of 15 residues. V lost 4 bases to trimming and J lost 4 bases, with 15 bases between them. CDR1 and CDR2 from the germline V gene are SGHVS and FQNEAQ. The full variable domain, its missing parts supplied by reference TRBV7-8 and TRBJ2-3, is GAGVSQSPRYKVAKRGQDVALRCDPISGHVSLFWYQQALGQGPEFLTYFQNEAQLDKSGLPSDRFFAERPEGSVSTLKIQRTQQEDSAVYLCASSSSGEAADTQYFGPGTRLTVL.

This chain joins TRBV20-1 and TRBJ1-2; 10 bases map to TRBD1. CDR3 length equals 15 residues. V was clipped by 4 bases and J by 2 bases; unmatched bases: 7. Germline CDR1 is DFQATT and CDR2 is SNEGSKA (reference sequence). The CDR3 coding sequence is TGCAGTGCTATCGAAACGGGACAGGGGAACTATGGCTACACCTTC. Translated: CSAIETGQGNYGYTF.

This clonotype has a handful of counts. Written as DNA, the CDR3 is TGCGCCAGCAGCCCCGGGGGGTTCCGCGATCAGCCCCAGCATTTT. Encoded protein: CASSPGGFRDQPQHF. The chain has TRBV4-1 and TRBJ1-5; perhaps TRBD1 as D (5 bases). Germline values: CDR1 MGHRA, CDR2 YSYEKL. The CDR3 length is 15 residues. The V end lost 4 bases, the J end lost 5 bases, and 15 bases lay between the germline ends.

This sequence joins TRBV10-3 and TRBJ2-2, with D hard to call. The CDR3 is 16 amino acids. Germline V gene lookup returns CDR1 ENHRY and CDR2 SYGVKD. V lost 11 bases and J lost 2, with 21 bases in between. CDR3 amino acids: CASQRRQDGNTGELFF. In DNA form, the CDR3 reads TGTGCCTCCCAAAGGCGGCAGGACGGCAACACCGGGGAGCTGTTTTTT.

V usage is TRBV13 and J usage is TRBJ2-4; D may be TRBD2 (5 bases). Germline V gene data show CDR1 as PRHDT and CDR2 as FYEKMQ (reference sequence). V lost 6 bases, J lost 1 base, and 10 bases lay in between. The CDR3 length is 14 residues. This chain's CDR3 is CASRPWEAKNIQYF. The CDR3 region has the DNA TGTGCCAGCAGACCCTGGGAGGCCAAAAACATTCAGTACTTC.

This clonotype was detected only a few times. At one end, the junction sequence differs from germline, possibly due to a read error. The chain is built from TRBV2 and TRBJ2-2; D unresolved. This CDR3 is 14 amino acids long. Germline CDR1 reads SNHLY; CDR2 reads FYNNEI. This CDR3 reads CASSAHSNTGELFF. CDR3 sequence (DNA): TGTGCCAGCAGTGCTCACAGCAACACTGGGGAGCTGTTTTTT. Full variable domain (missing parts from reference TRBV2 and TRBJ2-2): EPEVTQTPSHQVTQMGQEVILRCVPISNHLYFYWYRQILGQKVEFLVSFYNNEISEKSEIFDDQFSVERPDGSNFTLKIRSTKLEDSAMYFCASSAHSNTGELFFGEGSRLTVL.

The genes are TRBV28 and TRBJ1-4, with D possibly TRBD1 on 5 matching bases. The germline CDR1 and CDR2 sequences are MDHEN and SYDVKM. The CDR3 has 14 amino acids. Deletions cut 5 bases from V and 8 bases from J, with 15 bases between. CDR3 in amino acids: CASSKPGTGEKLFF. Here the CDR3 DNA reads TGTGCCAGCAGTAAACCAGGGACGGGCGAAAAACTGTTTTTT.

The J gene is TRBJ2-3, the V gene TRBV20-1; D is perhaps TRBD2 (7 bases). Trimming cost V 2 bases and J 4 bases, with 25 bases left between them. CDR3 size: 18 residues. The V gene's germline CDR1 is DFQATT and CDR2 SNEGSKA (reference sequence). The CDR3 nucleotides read TGCAGTGCTAGATCTTGCGGGGGCACGGGGGACCTACCAGATACGCAGTATTTT. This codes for CSARSCGGTGDLPDTQYF.